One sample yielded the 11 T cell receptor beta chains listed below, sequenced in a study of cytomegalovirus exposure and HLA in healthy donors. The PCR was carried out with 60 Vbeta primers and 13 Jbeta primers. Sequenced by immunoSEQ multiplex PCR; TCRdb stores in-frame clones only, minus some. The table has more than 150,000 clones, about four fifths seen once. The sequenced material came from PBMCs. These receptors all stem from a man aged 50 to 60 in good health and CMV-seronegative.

The CDR3 coding sequence is TGTGCCAGCTCACTCCGACAGGGGGAATTCACTGAAGCTTTCTTT. Its protein product is CASSLRQGEFTEAFF. The chain is built from TRBV18 and TRBJ1-1; TRBD1 matches at 9 bases. The junction had 7 bases not matched to a gene; V was cut back by 4 bases and J by 4 bases. CDR3 length equals 15 residues. Germline V gives CDR1 KGHSH, CDR2 LQKENI.

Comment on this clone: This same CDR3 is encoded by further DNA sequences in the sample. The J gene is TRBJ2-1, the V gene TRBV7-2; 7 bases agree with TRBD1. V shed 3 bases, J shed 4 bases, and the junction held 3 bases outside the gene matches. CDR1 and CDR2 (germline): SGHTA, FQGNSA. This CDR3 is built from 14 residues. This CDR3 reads CASSLGQLYNEQFF. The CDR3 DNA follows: TGTGCCAGCAGCTTGGGACAGTTATACAATGAGCAGTTCTTC.

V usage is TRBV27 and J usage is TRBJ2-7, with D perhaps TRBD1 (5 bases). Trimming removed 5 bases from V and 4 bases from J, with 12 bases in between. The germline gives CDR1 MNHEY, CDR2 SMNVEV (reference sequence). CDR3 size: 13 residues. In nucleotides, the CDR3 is TGTGCCAGCAGTAAACGACAGCTTTACGAGCAGTACTTC. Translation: CASSKRQLYEQYF.

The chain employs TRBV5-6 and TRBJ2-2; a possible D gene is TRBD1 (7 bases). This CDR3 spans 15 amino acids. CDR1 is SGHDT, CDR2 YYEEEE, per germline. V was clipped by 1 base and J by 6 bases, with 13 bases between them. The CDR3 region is CASSLYQGGPGELFF. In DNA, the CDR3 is TGTGCCAGCAGCTTGTACCAGGGGGGTCCCGGGGAGCTGTTTTTT.

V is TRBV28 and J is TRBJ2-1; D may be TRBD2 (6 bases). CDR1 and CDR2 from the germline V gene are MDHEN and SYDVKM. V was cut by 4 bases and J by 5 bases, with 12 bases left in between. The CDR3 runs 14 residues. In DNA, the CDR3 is TGTGCCAGCAGTTCCAGACTAGGGGACAATGAGCAGTTCTTC. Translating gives CASSSRLGDNEQFF.

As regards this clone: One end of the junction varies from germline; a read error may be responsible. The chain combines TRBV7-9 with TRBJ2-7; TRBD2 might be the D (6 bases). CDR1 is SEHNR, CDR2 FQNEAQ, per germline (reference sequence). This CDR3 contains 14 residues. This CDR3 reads CSSSLRDSPYEQYF. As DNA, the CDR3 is TGTTCCAGCAGCTTAAGGGACTCGCCCTACGAGCAGTACTTC.

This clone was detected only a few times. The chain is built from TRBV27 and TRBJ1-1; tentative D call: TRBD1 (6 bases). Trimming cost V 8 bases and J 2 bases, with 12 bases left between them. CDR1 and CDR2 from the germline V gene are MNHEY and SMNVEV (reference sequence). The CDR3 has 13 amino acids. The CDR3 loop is CASGRTANTEAFF. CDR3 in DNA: TGTGCCAGCGGCAGGACAGCCAACACTGAAGCTTTCTTT.

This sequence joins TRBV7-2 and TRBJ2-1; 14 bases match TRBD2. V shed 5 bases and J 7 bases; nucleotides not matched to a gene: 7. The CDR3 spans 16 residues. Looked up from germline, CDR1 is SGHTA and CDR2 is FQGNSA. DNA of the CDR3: TGTGCCAGCAGCGCAGGGACTAGCGGGAGAAGTAATGAGCAGTTCTTC. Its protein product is CASSAGTSGRSNEQFF.

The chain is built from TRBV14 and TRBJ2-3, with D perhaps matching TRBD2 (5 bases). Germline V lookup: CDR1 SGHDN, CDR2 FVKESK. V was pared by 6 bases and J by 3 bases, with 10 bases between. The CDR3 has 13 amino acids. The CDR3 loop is CASRLLGTDTQYF. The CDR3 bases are TGTGCCAGCAGGCTACTAGGGACAGATACGCAGTATTTT.

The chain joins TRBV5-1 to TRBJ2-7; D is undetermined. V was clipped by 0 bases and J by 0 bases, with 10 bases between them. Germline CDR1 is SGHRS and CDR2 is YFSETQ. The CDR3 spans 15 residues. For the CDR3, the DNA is TGCGCCAGCAGCTTGGTGTCCATTAGCTCCTACGAGCAGTACTTC. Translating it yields CASSLVSISSYEQYF.

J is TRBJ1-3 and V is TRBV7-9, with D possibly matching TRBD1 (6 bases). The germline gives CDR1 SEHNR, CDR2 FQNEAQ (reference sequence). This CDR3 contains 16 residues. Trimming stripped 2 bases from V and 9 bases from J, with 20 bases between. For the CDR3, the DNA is TGTGCCAGCAGCTTACCGCGGACAGTGAGCGGTGGCACCATATATTTT. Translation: CASSLPRTVSGGTIYF. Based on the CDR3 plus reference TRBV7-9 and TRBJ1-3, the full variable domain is DTGVSQNPRHKITKRGQNVTFRCDPISEHNRLYWYRQTLGQGPEFLTYFQNEAQLEKSRLLSDRFSAERPKGSFSTLEIQRTEQGDSAMYLCASSLPRTVSGGTIYFGEGSWLTVV.